These T cell receptor beta chains were read from a single sample in a study of blood T cell repertoires in COVID-19. Some clones are missing from TCRdb's copy, which holds only in-frame ones; the method was immunoSEQ multiplex PCR. The sample contains roughly 250,000 clones, 82% of which appear only once. The sample was peripheral blood. Receptor source: a woman aged 60-75 years with active or convalescent COVID-19. Both conserved end residues are part of each CDR3. The D gene is left open where the match is weak. The size entry is marked missing in some rows and otherwise reads once, few, many or a size class.

V: TRBV21-1; J: TRBJ1-1; D: .; size: .; DNA: TGTGCCAGCAGCCTAAGGGGGCATCGGAACACTGAAGCTTTCTTT; CDR3: CASSLRGHRNTEAFF
V: TRBV20-1; J: TRBJ1-2; D: .; size: .; DNA: TGCAGCGTCGGACTTAACTATGGCTACACCTTC; CDR3: CSVGLNYGYTF
V: TRBV30; J: TRBJ1-4; D: .; size: .; DNA: TGTGCCTGGAGTGTATCGACAGGCCTCGACCCTAATGAAAAACTGTTTTTT; CDR3: CAWSVSTGLDPNEKLFF
V: TRBV11-2; J: TRBJ1-2; D: .; size: few; DNA: TGTGCCAGCAGCCGACAAGGTGGAGGCTACACCTTC; CDR3: CASSRQGGGYTF
V: TRBV10-1; J: TRBJ2-3; D: .; size: .; DNA: TGCGCCAGCAGCCGTAGGGGGAGAACAGATACGCAGTATTTT; CDR3: CASSRRGRTDTQYF
V: TRBV11-2; J: TRBJ1-6; D: .; size: .; DNA: TGTGCCAGCAGCTTAGGTGGCAGGGCTAATTCACCCCTCCACTTT; CDR3: CASSLGGRANSPLHF
V: TRBV12-3/TRBV12-4; J: TRBJ1-3; D: TRBD1; size: .; DNA: TGTGCCAGCAGTCTAAGACAGGGGAACACCATATATTTT; CDR3: CASSLRQGNTIYF
V: TRBV5-5; J: TRBJ1-1; D: .; size: .; DNA: TGTGCCAGCAGCCGATCTCGAGCCCCCATGAACACTGAAGCTTTCTTT; CDR3: CASSRSRAPMNTEAFF
V: TRBV5-1; J: TRBJ1-2; D: .; size: .; DNA: TGCGCCAGCAGCGAAGCTTCCTCCCCGGGGGACCCGACATATGGCTACACCTTC; CDR3: CASSEASSPGDPTYGYTF
V: TRBV4-1; J: TRBJ1-6; D: .; size: .; DNA: TGCGCCAGCAGCCAACTCACAGGGTCGGATTCACCCCTCCACTTT; CDR3: CASSQLTGSDSPLHF
V: TRBV18; J: TRBJ2-1; D: TRBD2; size: .; DNA: TGTGCCAGCCGTCCTAGCGGGGGGGCAAATGAGCAGTTCTTC; CDR3: CASRPSGGANEQFF
V: TRBV18; J: TRBJ1-1; D: .; size: .; DNA: TGTGCCAGCTCACCACAGGGGAAGAACACTGAAGCTTTCTTT; CDR3: CASSPQGKNTEAFF
V: TRBV7-8; J: TRBJ2-2; D: TRBD1; size: .; DNA: TGTGCCAGCAGCCGGACAGGGGGGAACACCGGGGAGCTGTTTTTT; CDR3: CASSRTGGNTGELFF
V: TRBV2; J: TRBJ1-3; D: .; size: .; DNA: TGTGCCAGCAACCCACAGTTCTCTGGAAACACCATATATTTT; CDR3: CASNPQFSGNTIYF
V: TRBV7-3; J: TRBJ2-3; D: TRBD2; size: .; DNA: TGTGCCAGCAGCCCCCAACCGGGGGGGAATACAGATACGCAGTATTTT; CDR3: CASSPQPGGNTDTQYF
V: TRBV6-5; J: TRBJ2-1; D: TRBD2; size: .; DNA: TGTGCCAGCAGTTACACCCCTAGCGGGGGGGCTGATGAGCAGTTCTTC; CDR3: CASSYTPSGGADEQFF
V: TRBV14; J: TRBJ1-4; D: TRBD1; size: .; DNA: TGTGCCAGCAGCCAACCCCGGGACAGCCTAAATGAAAAACTGTTTTTT; CDR3: CASSQPRDSLNEKLFF
V: TRBV7-9; J: TRBJ2-5; D: TRBD1; size: .; DNA: TGTGCCAGTTCAGGACAGGTAGGGGGAGAGACCCAGTACTTC; CDR3: CASSGQVGGETQYF
V: TRBV19; J: TRBJ2-7; D: .; size: .; DNA: TGTGCCAGTAGTATCAAGGGGGACTCCTACGAGCAGTACTTC; CDR3: CASSIKGDSYEQYF
V: TRBV4-1; J: TRBJ2-3; D: TRBD2; size: .; DNA: TGCGCCAGCAGCCAAGATGGGGGGGGTCGCACAGATACGCAGTATTTT; CDR3: CASSQDGGGRTDTQYF
V: TRBV7-6; J: TRBJ2-5; D: .; size: .; DNA: TGTGCCAGCAGCTCCCTACCACAAGAGACCCAGTACTTC; CDR3: CASSSLPQETQYF
V: TRBV6-4; J: TRBJ2-1; D: TRBD2; size: .; DNA: TGTGCCAGCAGTGACGGGGTAGCGGGGGTAGATGAGCAGTTCTTC; CDR3: CASSDGVAGVDEQFF
V: TRBV30; J: TRBJ2-2; D: TRBD1; size: .; DNA: TGTGCCTGGAGGGAAGGACAGGGGGTCACCGGGGAGCTGTTTTTT; CDR3: CAWREGQGVTGELFF
V: TRBV4-1; J: TRBJ2-5; D: .; size: .; DNA: TGCGCCAGCAGCCAAGGGGGGCCCAAAGAGACCCAGTACTTC; CDR3: CASSQGGPKETQYF
V: TRBV19; J: TRBJ1-2; D: .; size: .; DNA: TGTGCCAGTACCCCCCAGGGAGGTGCCTATGGCTACACCTTC; CDR3: CASTPQGGAYGYTF
V: TRBV7-9; J: TRBJ1-1; D: .; size: .; DNA: TGTGCCAGCATGCTTACAGGGAACACTGAAGCTTTCTTT; CDR3: CASMLTGNTEAFF
V: TRBV7-8; J: TRBJ1-2; D: TRBD1; size: once; DNA: TGTGCCAGCAGCCCAACAGGGACAGTTCCCTATGGCTACACCTTC; CDR3: CASSPTGTVPYGYTF
V: TRBV19; J: TRBJ1-1; D: .; size: .; DNA: TGTGCCAGTAGTATAGGGAGACCAAACACTGAAGCTTTCTTT; CDR3: CASSIGRPNTEAFF
V: TRBV7-6; J: TRBJ1-2; D: .; size: .; DNA: TGTGCCAGCAGCTTGGATCCTAGCAGAATTCCTTACTATGGCTACACCTTC; CDR3: CASSLDPSRIPYYGYTF
V: TRBV7-2; J: TRBJ1-6; D: .; size: .; DNA: TGTGCCAGCAGCTTCTCCCGGGGGAGAGATTCACCCCTCCACTTT; CDR3: CASSFSRGRDSPLHF
V: TRBV15; J: TRBJ1-2; D: .; size: .; DNA: TGTGCCACCAGCAGAGATCGGGACATAAGCCGCGGCTACACCTTC; CDR3: CATSRDRDISRGYTF
V: TRBV6-5; J: TRBJ1-3; D: TRBD1; size: once; DNA: TGTGCCAGCAGGGGACAGGGAGACACCATATATTTT; CDR3: CASRGQGDTIYF
V: TRBV6-2/TRBV6-3; J: TRBJ2-1; D: TRBD2; size: .; DNA: TGTGCCAGCAGTAAACCTACTAGCGGGTTTGTCAATGAGCAGTTCTTC; CDR3: CASSKPTSGFVNEQFF
V: TRBV21-1; J: TRBJ2-1; D: .; size: once; DNA: TGTGCCAGCAGCAAATTCCGAGACAATGAGCAGTTCTTC; CDR3: CASSKFRDNEQFF
V: TRBV7-3; J: TRBJ2-1; D: TRBD2; size: .; DNA: TGTGCCAGCAGCTCACCGAGCGGGAACAATGAGCAGTTCTTC; CDR3: CASSSPSGNNEQFF
V: TRBV21-1; J: TRBJ2-2; D: .; size: .; DNA: TGTGCCAGCAGCACTCGACTACGAGCGGGGGTCCCGACACGTAACACCGGGGAGCTGTTTTTT; CDR3: CASSTRLRAGVPTRNTGELFF
V: TRBV4-3; J: TRBJ2-3; D: TRBD1; size: .; DNA: TGCGCCAGCAGCCAAGAGCCCCCCGGGAGACAGGGGGCCACAGATACGCAGTATTTT; CDR3: CASSQEPPGRQGATDTQYF
V: TRBV10-3; J: TRBJ2-7; D: TRBD1; size: .; DNA: TGTGCCATCAGTGGACAGGGTCCCACCCGCTACGAGCAGTACTTC; CDR3: CAISGQGPTRYEQYF
V: TRBV9; J: TRBJ2-3; D: .; size: .; DNA: TGTGCCAGCAGCGTAGTAGGTAGCAGCGCAGATACGCAGTATTTT; CDR3: CASSVVGSSADTQYF
V: TRBV18; J: TRBJ2-7; D: TRBD1; size: .; DNA: TGTGCCAGCTCTTCCGGGACAGGGCTGAAGGAGCAGTACTTC; CDR3: CASSSGTGLKEQYF